The clone carrying this T cell receptor (beta chain) was recorded many times. TCRdb re-called the reads with MiXCR, one entry per CDR3 protein. The sample shows 250,000 or so distinct CDR3 sequences, 29% of them seen only once. The record originates from a study of kidney transplant recipient with SARS-CoV-2 infection. CDR3 length: 14 residues. CDR1 is LNHDA and CDR2 is SQIVND in the germline V gene (reference sequence). V lost 8 bases and J 0 bases, leaving 14 bases between the germline ends. The specimen was a blood sample, collected at baseline and between days 110 and 120 from a kidney transplant recipient. The genes are TRBV19 and TRBJ2-7; D might be TRBD1 (7 bases). The receptor comes from a male patient younger than 45 who had COVID-19 and was a kidney transplant recipient. These T cells may partly come from the graft donor. The CDR3 coding sequence is TGTGCCAGTGGAGGGACAGCGAGCTCCTACGAGCAGTACTTC. It translates to CASGGTASSYEQYF.